The T cell receptor beta chain described here comes from a study of technical replicates of blood from a few donors. TCRdb keeps only in-frame clones here, not all; method: immunoSEQ multiplex PCR. The table shows about 83,000 clones, with more than 80% occurring only once. Trimming took 0 bases from V and 0 from J, leaving 11 bases between them. Per germline, CDR1 GTSNPN and CDR2 SVGIG (reference sequence). The CDR3 has 16 residues. The chain carries TRBV30 and TRBJ1-4; D not resolved. The TCR comes from a human donor in good health. Sample: T cells isolated from PBMCs. CDR3: CAWSVSRIPTNEKLFF. For the CDR3, the DNA is TGTGCCTGGAGTGTCTCGAGAATTCCAACTAATGAAAAACTGTTTTTT.